These T cell receptor beta chains were read from a single sample in a study of response to subunit inactivated influenza vaccine. Using its own MiXCR run on the RT-PCR reads, TCRdb lists one record per CDR3 protein. Among just over 300,000 distinct CDR3 sequences listed, 22% were seen once. Sequenced here: PBMCs from blood, sampled around 22 months after vaccination. Every receptor here comes from a man aged 45 to 75 who received an inactivated influenza vaccine. The CDR3 runs from the conserved cysteine through the conserved F or W. D genes are given only for firm matches. Only part of the rows carry a size: once, few, many, or a class if the clone is expanded.

clone_size j_call v_call d_call cdr3_nt cdr3_aa
few TRBJ1-6 TRBV5-5 NA TGTGCCAGCAGCTTGAACAGGAATTCACCCCTCCACTTT CASSLNRNSPLHF
few TRBJ1-5 TRBV5-1 TRBD1 TGCGCCAGCAGCTTGGGGACAGGGGAGAATCAGCCCCAGCATTTT CASSLGTGENQPQHF
NA TRBJ2-5 TRBV5-1 NA TGCGCCAGCACACCTGGGAGAGGAGCCCAAGAGACCCAGTACTTC CASTPGRGAQETQYF
few TRBJ1-1 TRBV19 NA TGTGCCAGTAACTACCGGGACACCTCTGAAGCTTTCTTT CASNYRDTSEAFF
NA TRBJ2-4 TRBV5-1 TRBD1 TGCGCCAGCAGCATGATGACAGGGGTCGAAAACATTCAGTACTTC CASSMMTGVENIQYF
NA TRBJ2-2 TRBV5-6 NA TGTGCCAGCAGCTACGCCACCGGGGAGCTGTTTTTT CASSYATGELFF
few TRBJ1-2 TRBV10-3 NA TGTGCCATCAGTGAGTCAGGGGACACCAAAAGAGGTGGCTACACCTTC CAISESGDTKRGGYTF
NA TRBJ1-4 TRBV3-1 NA TGTGCCAGCAGCCAAGTTATGGGGACTAATGAAAAACTGTTTTTT CASSQVMGTNEKLFF
NA TRBJ2-1 TRBV29-1 TRBD2 TGCAGCGTTGAAGCCCCGCGGGAGAGCTCCTACAATGAGCAGTTCTTC CSVEAPRESSYNEQFF
NA TRBJ1-5 TRBV7-2 NA TGTGCCAGCAGCTTAATGGGACGGGGTCAGCCCCAGCATTTT CASSLMGRGQPQHF
NA TRBJ2-6 TRBV7-2 NA TGTGCCAGCAGCTTAGCTATGAGTGCAGGGGTTAGAAGCTCTGGGGCCAACGTCCTGACTTTC CASSLAMSAGVRSSGANVLTF
many TRBJ1-1 TRBV7-2 TRBD1 TGTGCCAGCAGCTGGACAGGGATGAACACTGAAGCTTTCTTT CASSWTGMNTEAFF
many TRBJ1-5 TRBV12-3/TRBV12-4 NA TGTGCCAGCAGTTTTGGGGGTAGCAATCAGCCCCAGCATTTT CASSFGGSNQPQHF
few TRBJ2-1 TRBV7-8 TRBD1 TGTGCCAGCATCCGGGACAGGGGGCGAAATGAGCAGTTCTTC CASIRDRGRNEQFF
few TRBJ1-1 TRBV12-3/TRBV12-4 TRBD1 TGTGCCAGCAGTTCGCTACGGACAGGGATGAACACTGAAGCTTTCTTT CASSSLRTGMNTEAFF
many TRBJ1-5 TRBV12-3/TRBV12-4 NA TGTGCCAGCACCTACAGGGCCCAGCCCCAGCATTTT CASTYRAQPQHF
NA TRBJ2-2 TRBV9 TRBD1 TGTGCCAGCAGCCCATCAGGACAGGGGAGTTTTGGCGGGGAGCTGTTTTTT CASSPSGQGSFGGELFF
few TRBJ1-3 TRBV9 NA TGTGCCAGCAGCGTGGGGGGGATCTCTGGAAACACCATATATTTT CASSVGGISGNTIYF
few TRBJ1-4 TRBV5-5 TRBD1 TGTGCCAGCAGCGCGCCCGGGACAGGGTACGAAAAACTGTTTTTT CASSAPGTGYEKLFF
NA TRBJ2-1 TRBV10-3 TRBD1 TGTGCCATCAAGGAGGGACAGGGTATGTCCTACAATGAGCAGTTCTTC CAIKEGQGMSYNEQFF
many TRBJ1-4 TRBV28 NA TGTGCCAGCAGCTACGCGTCTAATAAAAATGAAAAACTGTTTTTT CASSYASNKNEKLFF
few TRBJ1-3 TRBV5-1 TRBD1 TGCGCCAGCAGCATACAACAGGGGTTCGGTGGAAACACCATATATTTT CASSIQQGFGGNTIYF
many TRBJ1-5 TRBV5-1 TRBD1 TGCGCCAGCAGTTCAGGGGGGTCCGATCAGCCCCAGCATTTT CASSSGGSDQPQHF
NA TRBJ2-7 TRBV5-4 TRBD2 TGTGCCAGCAGCTTGGTCGGGCTAGCGGGAGTTCGCGAGCAGTACTTC CASSLVGLAGVREQYF
many TRBJ1-1 TRBV15 NA TGTGCCACCAGCTACCGGTCCGCAACTGAAGCTTTCTTT CATSYRSATEAFF
few TRBJ2-3 TRBV2 NA TGTGCCAGCAGTGAATTGAGTCGGGGGGCAGGGGATACGCAGTATTTT CASSELSRGAGDTQYF
few TRBJ1-6 TRBV12-3/TRBV12-4 NA TGTGCCAGCAGACCGGACGGCTCCTATAATTCACCCCTCCACTTT CASRPDGSYNSPLHF
few TRBJ2-7 TRBV20-1 NA TGCAGTGCTAGATCTCCTCGGGACGCCGCCTACGAGCAGTACTTC CSARSPRDAAYEQYF
NA TRBJ1-1 TRBV12-3/TRBV12-4 NA TGTGCCAGCAGTTTAGACAGGAGAGCTTTCTTT CASSLDRRAFF
NA TRBJ1-2 TRBV14 NA TGTGCCAGCAGCCAAGTCGGCACTACCTATGGCTACACCTTC CASSQVGTTYGYTF
NA TRBJ2-7 TRBV6-6 NA TGTGCCAGCAGTCCCCTGGGGTTTTACGAGCAGTACTTC CASSPLGFYEQYF
NA TRBJ2-1 TRBV27 TRBD2 TGTGCCAGCACCTCCAGGGCTAGCGGGAGCAATGAGCAGTTCTTC CASTSRASGSNEQFF
many TRBJ1-1 TRBV27 TRBD1 TGTGCCAGCAGTTTATTGCAGGGGGCGAACACTGAAGCTTTCTTT CASSLLQGANTEAFF
few TRBJ2-1 TRBV6-6 TRBD2 TGTGCCAGCAGTTACTCGGGACTAGCCCCACGGAATGAGCAGTTCTTC CASSYSGLAPRNEQFF
many TRBJ1-1 TRBV12-3/TRBV12-4 NA TGTGCCAGCAGTTTAACAAGGGGCACTGAAGCTTTCTTT CASSLTRGTEAFF
few TRBJ1-2 TRBV6-5 NA TGTGCCAGCAGTTATTTTGCAGGGCCTTTTTATGGCTACACCTTC CASSYFAGPFYGYTF
NA TRBJ2-3 TRBV9 TRBD2 TGTGCCAGCAGCCCACGGACTAGATTGACAGATACGCAGTATTTT CASSPRTRLTDTQYF
NA TRBJ2-1 TRBV11-2 NA TGTGCCAGCAGTCTAAATTCCGGGACCGAGTCCTACAATGAGCAGTTCTTC CASSLNSGTESYNEQFF
NA TRBJ2-1 TRBV20-1 TRBD2 TGCAGTGCTAGAAGACTAGCGGGGGGTAATGATGAGCAGTTCTTC CSARRLAGGNDEQFF
many TRBJ1-2 TRBV7-2 NA TGTGCCAGCACCGATTACTATGGCTACACCTTC CASTDYYGYTF
many TRBJ1-1 TRBV5-1 TRBD1 TGCGCCAGCGGTAAGACAGGGGGCACTGAAGCTTTCTTT CASGKTGGTEAFF
few TRBJ1-4 TRBV3-1 NA TGTGCCAGCAGCCTCTCGGGGGAGGTGCCGGAAAAACTGTTTTTT CASSLSGEVPEKLFF
NA TRBJ1-4 TRBV6-5 TRBD1 TGTGCCAGCAGTTCTAGCAGGGGGCTGGGTAATGAAAAACTGTTTTTT CASSSSRGLGNEKLFF
NA TRBJ1-1 TRBV29-1 NA TGCAGCGTTGAGCGGGGGAGGAACACTGAAGCTTTCTTT CSVERGRNTEAFF
NA TRBJ1-5 TRBV20-1 TRBD1 TGCAGTGCTAGAGAGATGACAGGGGCTTGGAGCAATCAGCCCCAGCATTTT CSAREMTGAWSNQPQHF
few TRBJ2-7 TRBV20-1 NA TGCAGTGCAAGCGACAGAATCCCCGAGCAGTACTTC CSASDRIPEQYF
NA TRBJ1-2 TRBV28 NA TGTGCCAGCAGGCGCAGTGGGGGGTCTACTGCCTATGGCTACACCTTC CASRRSGGSTAYGYTF
few TRBJ1-3 TRBV7-9 NA TGTGCCAGCAGCTTAGCAGGACAGTGGAACACCATATATTTT CASSLAGQWNTIYF
many TRBJ1-4 TRBV5-1 NA TGCGCCAGCAGCGCAGGACACGTTAATGAAAAACTGTTTTTT CASSAGHVNEKLFF